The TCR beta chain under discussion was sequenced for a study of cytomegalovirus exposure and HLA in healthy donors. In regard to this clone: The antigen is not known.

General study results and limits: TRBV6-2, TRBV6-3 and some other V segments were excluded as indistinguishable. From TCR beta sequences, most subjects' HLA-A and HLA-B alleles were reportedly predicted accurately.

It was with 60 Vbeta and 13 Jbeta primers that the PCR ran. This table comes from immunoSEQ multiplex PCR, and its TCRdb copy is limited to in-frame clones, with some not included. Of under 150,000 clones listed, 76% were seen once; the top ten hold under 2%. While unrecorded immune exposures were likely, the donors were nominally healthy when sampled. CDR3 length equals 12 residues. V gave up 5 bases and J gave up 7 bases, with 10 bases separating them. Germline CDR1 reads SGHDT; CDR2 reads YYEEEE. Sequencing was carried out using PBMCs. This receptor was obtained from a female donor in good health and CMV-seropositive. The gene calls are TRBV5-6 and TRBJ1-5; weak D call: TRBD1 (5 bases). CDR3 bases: TGTGCCAGCAGTTCCGGGGGACAGCCCCAGCATTTT. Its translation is CASSSGGQPQHF.